A single sample gave rise to the 22 T cell receptor beta chains below, sequenced in a study of T-cell memory formation after mild COVID-19 (dated by TCRdb to the early 2020s). The method was 5' RACE. Sequencing used an Illumina NovaSeq 6000. TCRdb took the public reads, trimmed them with fastp at Q25, ran MiXCR for clone calling and kept in-frame beta chains. CDR3 protein sequences are deduplicated, and each keeps its most common genes and DNA. This sample lists roughly 510,000 distinct CDR3 sequences; 15% to 20% were detected once. In total, the top ten clones hold 8.1% of the sample. Sequencing input: PBMCs or a T cell subset sorted from them (not recorded which). Source of these receptors: an adult woman who had mild COVID-19 (a few samples of this study predate the infection). The sample titles of this study are shuffled in the database, so cell type and time point are left out; the donor was told from shared clones.

This rearrangement joins TRBV7-9 to TRBJ1-2; 10 nucleotides line up with TRBD1. The CDR3 consists of 14 residues. From germline, CDR1 is SEHNR and CDR2 FQNEAQ (reference sequence). The junction had 5 bases not matched to a gene; V was cut back by 5 bases and J by 5 bases. The CDR3 sequence is CASSHRDRGYGYTF. The CDR3 DNA reads TGTGCCAGCAGCCACCGGGACAGGGGTTATGGCTACACCTTC.

The chain has TRBV27 and TRBJ1-3; possible D gene TRBD1, 5 bases. This CDR3 is 15 amino acids long. CDR1 is MNHEY, CDR2 SMNVEV, per germline (reference sequence). With 6 bases removed from V and 7 bases from J, the gap between germline ends came to 19 bases. This CDR3 is CASRMNGAAGNTIYF. The CDR3 DNA is TGTGCCAGCAGAATGAATGGGGCAGCCGGCAACACCATATATTTT.

This sequence joins TRBV20-1 and TRBJ2-7; 13 nucleotides line up with TRBD2. The CDR3 consists of 17 residues. Germline V gene sequence: CDR1 DFQATT, CDR2 SNEGSKA (reference sequence). With V trimmed by 4 bases and J by 2 bases, 11 bases remained unmatched. CDR3 protein: CSATGLAGRKFPYEQYF. CDR3 nucleotides: TGCAGTGCTACGGGACTAGCGGGACGAAAATTCCCCTACGAGCAGTACTTC.

At least ten counts were recorded for this clonotype. The chain links TRBV5-1 to TRBJ1-1, with 7 nucleotides matching TRBD1. Germline V lookup: CDR1 SGHRS, CDR2 YFSETQ. V dropped 0 bases and J dropped 7; count of bases not matched to a gene: 3. The CDR3 covers 13 residues. The CDR3, as DNA: TGCGCCAGCAGCTTGGGGGGGGACAGTGAAGCTTTCTTT. Encoded protein: CASSLGGDSEAFF.

The chain employs TRBV5-1 and TRBJ2-7; 9 bases agree with TRBD2. The CDR3 is 15 amino acids. Losses at the gene ends were 0 bases for V and 6 bases for J; bases not matched to a gene: 7. Germline assignment: CDR1 SGHRS and CDR2 YFSETQ. The CDR3 protein is CASSLVAGAPLEQYF. The CDR3 DNA reads TGCGCCAGCAGCTTGGTAGCGGGAGCCCCTCTCGAGCAGTACTTC.

This chain connects TRBV29-1 to TRBJ2-2, with 7 bases fitting TRBD1. From germline, CDR1 is SQVTM and CDR2 ANQGSEA. V dropped 6 bases and J dropped 5; count of bases not matched to a gene: 6. CDR3 length: 13 amino acids. The CDR3 DNA reads as TGCAGCGTGAATCCGACAGGGACCGGGGAGCTGTTTTTT. Amino acids: CSVNPTGTGELFF.

The CDR3 loop is CASSQDLKWTGGRGEQYF. Written as DNA, the CDR3 is TGCGCCAGCAGCCAAGATCTAAAGTGGACAGGGGGTAGGGGAGAGCAGTACTTC. This chain joins TRBV4-3 and TRBJ2-7; 10 bases are shared with TRBD1. The CDR3 spans 18 residues. The V gene end was trimmed by 0 bases and the J gene end by 7 bases; junction bases not matched to a gene: 15. CDR1 and CDR2 (germline): LGHNA, YSLEER.

The J gene is TRBJ1-3, the V gene TRBV20-1, with a weak D call TRBD1 (6 bases). Germline CDR1 DFQATT, CDR2 SNEGSKA (reference sequence). The V and J ends lost 1 base and 0 bases respectively, with 13 bases between them. This CDR3 is 16 amino acids long. The CDR3 DNA reads as TGCAGTGCTAGAGGACTTGGGACATTCTCTGGAAACACCATATATTTT. Translation: CSARGLGTFSGNTIYF.

The rearrangement joins TRBV4-3 to TRBJ1-1; D remains unclear. Trimming removed 0 bases from V and 5 bases from J, with 13 bases in between. CDR1 and CDR2 from the germline V gene are LGHNA and YSLEER. CDR3 size: 15 residues. This CDR3 reads CASSQDPGAWTEAFF. CDR3 DNA sequence: TGCGCCAGCAGCCAAGATCCGGGCGCGTGGACTGAAGCTTTCTTT.

The chain has TRBV4-1 and TRBJ1-1, with D perhaps TRBD1 (6 bases). The germline gives CDR1 MGHRA, CDR2 YSYEKL. The CDR3 extends over 13 amino acids. The V end was cut by 5 bases, the J end by 6 bases, with 13 bases between. CDR3 coding DNA: TGCGCCAGCAGCGGAGGGGGGTACGCTGAAGCTTTCTTT. Translating it yields CASSGGGYAEAFF.

The J gene is TRBJ2-6, the V gene TRBV6-5, with 7 positions matching TRBD1. CDR3 length equals 15 residues. With V trimmed by 6 bases and J by 2 bases, 4 bases remained unmatched. Per the germline V gene, CDR1 is MNHEY and CDR2 is SVGAGI. The CDR3 is CASSRDRAGANVLTF. The DNA of the CDR3 is TGTGCCAGCAGCCGCGACAGGGCTGGGGCCAACGTCCTGACTTTC.

This clonotype came up many times. The chain links TRBV7-9 to TRBJ2-1; D is unclear. CDR1 and CDR2 (germline): SEHNR, FQNEAQ (reference sequence). V gave up 5 bases and J gave up 0 bases, with 14 bases separating them. The CDR3 sequence is 16 residues long. This chain's CDR3 is CASSPLTISSYNEQFF. As DNA, the CDR3 is TGTGCCAGCAGCCCCTTGACGATTAGCTCCTACAATGAGCAGTTCTTC.

In this sample, this clonotype turned up a few times. The chain is built from TRBV5-5 and TRBJ2-5; TRBD2 aligns across 7 bases. The CDR3 length is 14 residues. V was pared by 1 base and J by 1 base, with 1 base of the junction left unmatched. Germline V gene sequence: CDR1 SGHKS, CDR2 YYEKEE (reference sequence). The CDR3 is CASSLPSGQETQYF. The DNA of the CDR3 is TGTGCCAGCAGCTTGCCTAGCGGCCAAGAGACCCAGTACTTC.

This clonotype was detected only a few times. This chain uses TRBV7-2 with TRBJ1-4; no reliable D call. The CDR3 length is 12 residues. In germline, CDR1 is SGHTA, CDR2 FQGNSA. V lost 1 base and J 5 bases, leaving 2 bases between the germline ends. CDR3 in amino acids: CASSLGNEKLFF. DNA of the CDR3: TGTGCCAGCAGCTTAGGGAATGAAAAACTGTTTTTT.

The chain combines TRBV7-7 with TRBJ2-7; 8 bases map to TRBD1. The CDR3 sequence is 13 residues long. Germline values: CDR1 SSHAT, CDR2 FNYEAQ (reference sequence). V shed 1 base and J 6 bases; nucleotides not matched to a gene: 2. The CDR3 region has the DNA TGTGCCAGCAGCTTAGATGACAGGGGCGAGCAGTACTTC. It yields the protein CASSLDDRGEQYF.

This clonotype has just a few counts. V usage is TRBV20-1 and J usage is TRBJ2-1; D remains unclear. Germline V gene lookup returns CDR1 DFQATT and CDR2 SNEGSKA (reference sequence). The V end lost 0 bases, the J end lost 5 bases, and 5 bases lay between the germline ends. The CDR3 contains 12 residues. CDR3 loop: CSARESDNEQFF. Written as DNA, the CDR3 is TGCAGTGCTAGAGAGAGCGACAATGAGCAGTTCTTC.

This clonotype was seen ten or more times. The CDR3 DNA follows: TGTGCCAGCAGCGTTATCGGGACAATACCCACCGGGGAGCTGTTTTTT. Translation gives CASSVIGTIPTGELFF. V and J are TRBV7-9 and TRBJ2-2; D may be TRBD1 (6 bases). V lost 5 bases and J 4 bases, leaving 17 bases between the germline ends. This CDR3 region has 16 residues. Germline-derived CDR1 and CDR2 are SEHNR and FQNEAQ (reference sequence).

The chain links TRBV30 to TRBJ1-6; D is perhaps TRBD1 (6 bases). The ends were cut back, 1 base at V and 7 bases at J, with 11 bases in the middle. Germline CDR1 and CDR2: GTSNPN and SVGIG (reference sequence). The CDR3 is 14 amino acids. The CDR3 DNA sequence: TGTGCCTGGAGTGAGGGGACACAGAATTCACCCCTCCACTTT. Translating gives CAWSEGTQNSPLHF.

In this sample, this clonotype turned up a few times. The chain uses TRBV5-1 and TRBJ2-1, with TRBD2 identical over 12 bases. CDR3 length: 17 residues. With 1 base clipped from V and 9 bases from J, the junction kept 11 bases outside the gene matches. Germline loops: CDR1 SGHRS, CDR2 YFSETQ. The CDR3 coding sequence is TGCGCCAGCAGCTTGATCGCTAGCGGGAGGGCCGGGGGTGAGCAGTTCTTC. Its translation: CASSLIASGRAGGEQFF.

This clonotype has more than one count but fewer than ten. The V and J genes are TRBV6-1 and TRBJ1-1, with a weak D call TRBD1 (5 bases). Trimming took off 6 bases at V and 3 bases at J, with 17 bases between the two ends. CDR1 and CDR2 from the germline V gene are MNHNS and SASEGT. The length of the CDR3 is 15 residues. The CDR3 spells CASRVTVGVDTEAFF. The DNA of the CDR3 is TGTGCCAGCAGGGTGACCGTGGGGGTCGACACTGAAGCTTTCTTT.

This clonotype was observed a few times. This chain links TRBV3-1 with TRBJ2-1; 7 positions agree with TRBD2. CDR1 and CDR2 (germline): LGHDT, YNNKEL (reference sequence). CDR3 size: 16 residues. The V segment lost 4 bases and the J segment 4 bases; nucleotides outside the gene matches: 10. The CDR3 sequence is CASSPGGREVYNEQFF. Here the CDR3 DNA reads TGTGCCAGCAGCCCAGGAGGTCGGGAGGTGTACAATGAGCAGTTCTTC.

The count of this clonotype is one. The chain is built from TRBV12-3 or TRBV12-4 and TRBJ2-3, with D possibly called TRBD1 or TRBD2 (5 bases each). The CDR3 has 14 amino acids. Trimming stripped 7 bases from V and 5 bases from J, with 16 bases between. CDR3 region: CASTLGRFRDTQYF. The CDR3 region has the DNA TGTGCCAGCACCCTGGGACGGTTTAGAGATACGCAGTATTTT.